Following are 21 T cell receptor beta chains from one sample sequenced in a study of response to subunit inactivated influenza vaccine. TCRdb redid the calling of the RT-PCR reads with MiXCR, one entry per CDR3 protein. The sample lists under 950,000 distinct CDR3 sequences, 21% seen once, with roughly a tenth in the top ten. Material: PBMCs from blood, obtained 5 days after vaccination. The receptors were sampled from a man aged 45-65 years who received an inactivated influenza vaccine.

The chain uses TRBV4-3 and TRBJ2-7; 8 bases match TRBD2. After removal of 2 bases from V and 0 bases from J, the junction contained 6 bases not matched to a gene. CDR1 and CDR2 from the germline V gene are LGHNA and YSLEER. The CDR3 totals 16 residues. The CDR3 nucleotides are TGCGCCAGCAGCCAAAAAGGAAGCGGGGGCTCCTACGAGCAGTACTTC. It encodes CASSQKGSGGSYEQYF.

The sample holds a few counts of this clonotype. The rearrangement joins TRBV6-5 to TRBJ1-1; D remains ambiguous. Per germline, CDR1 MNHEY and CDR2 SVGAGI. This CDR3 is 13 amino acids long. Trimming stripped 0 bases from V and 8 bases from J, with 10 bases between. The DNA of the CDR3 is TGTGCCAGCAGTTACTCGAAGGCCGGCGAAGCTTTCTTT. Protein sequence: CASSYSKAGEAFF.

This clonotype was detected ten times or more. The chain carries TRBV15 and TRBJ1-2; D gene uncertain. Trimming shortened V by 1 base and J by 7 bases, and 10 bases separated the two germline ends. The CDR3 has 13 residues. Germline V gene data show CDR1 as LNHNV and CDR2 as YYDKDF (reference sequence). The CDR3 sequence is CATSRVRYSGYTF. In DNA form, the CDR3 reads TGTGCCACCAGCAGAGTTCGGTACTCTGGCTACACCTTC.

The genes are TRBV7-2 and TRBJ2-1; D is possibly TRBD1 (6 bases). V lost 5 bases and J 7 bases, leaving 12 bases between the germline ends. The germline V gene has CDR1 SGHTA and CDR2 FQGNSA. The CDR3 is 13 amino acids. The CDR3 reads CASSHRVGNEQFF. The CDR3 DNA follows: TGTGCCAGCAGCCACAGGGTTGGTAATGAGCAGTTCTTC.

The chain joins TRBV25-1 to TRBJ1-2; TRBD1 is a possible D gene (5 bases). V shed 3 bases and J shed 13 bases, with 21 bases lying between them. This CDR3 contains 14 residues. The germline V gene encodes CDR1 MGHDK and CDR2 SYGVNS. In DNA form, the CDR3 reads TGTGCCAGCAGTGAGGGGATGATGGGACGGCCCGGCACCTTC. This encodes CASSEGMMGRPGTF.

The chain has TRBV20-1 and TRBJ1-5; TRBD1 matches 7 bases. CDR3 length: 16 residues. Germline assignment: CDR1 DFQATT and CDR2 SNEGSKA (reference sequence). With 1 base clipped from V and 0 bases from J, the junction kept 6 bases outside the gene matches. CDR3 sequence (DNA): TGCAGTGCTAGAGCCCCGGGACAGCATAGCAATCAGCCCCAGCATTTT. Protein product: CSARAPGQHSNQPQHF.

This clonotype has ten or more counts. The chain combines TRBV7-2 with TRBJ1-6, with 9 bases that match TRBD1. Germline lookup yields CDR1 SGHTA and CDR2 FQGNSA. The CDR3 spans 13 residues. The V segment lost 6 bases and the J segment 9 bases; nucleotides outside the gene matches: 3. This CDR3 is CASSVDRGSPLHF. As DNA, the CDR3 is TGTGCCAGCAGTGTGGACAGGGGTTCACCCCTCCACTTT.

V and J are TRBV27 and TRBJ2-2, with 7 nucleotides matching TRBD1. V shed 8 bases and J 5 bases; nucleotides not matched to a gene: 17. In germline, CDR1 is MNHEY, CDR2 SMNVEV (reference sequence). This CDR3 has 17 residues. The chain's CDR3 is CASGPNDRVVPTGELFF. CDR3 in DNA: TGTGCCAGCGGCCCTAACGACAGGGTGGTTCCTACCGGGGAGCTGTTTTTT.

The chain couples TRBV7-9 to TRBJ2-5, with D possibly TRBD2 on 6 matching bases. There are 13 residues in the CDR3. CDR1 is SEHNR and CDR2 is FQNEAQ in the germline V gene (reference sequence). V shed 1 base and J shed 13 bases, with 16 bases lying between them. CDR3 protein: CASSLGRDSAWYF. CDR3 in DNA: TGTGCCAGCAGCTTAGGCCGGGACTCCGCATGGTACTTC.

This clonotype appeared many times. The chain is built from TRBV10-3 and TRBJ2-7; D is ambiguous. The CDR3 has 12 amino acids. Germline V gives CDR1 ENHRY, CDR2 SYGVKD. V shed 6 bases and J shed 4 bases, with 10 bases lying between them. CDR3 in amino acids: CAIRPAGYEQYF. As DNA, the CDR3 is TGTGCCATCAGGCCCGCCGGTTACGAGCAGTACTTC.

The chain joins TRBV7-2 to TRBJ2-7; 15 bases are shared with TRBD2. From germline, CDR1 is SGHTA and CDR2 FQGNSA. The CDR3 totals 13 residues. Trimming cost V 7 bases and J 6 bases; bases outside gene matches: 1. The CDR3 bases are TGTGCCAGCACGGGACTAGCGGGAGGCGAGCAGTACTTC. Protein: CASTGLAGGEQYF. Variable domain in full (rest from reference TRBV7-2 and TRBJ2-7): GAGVSQSPSNKVTEKGKDVELRCDPISGHTALYWYRQSLGQGLEFLIYFQGNSAPDKSGLPSDRFSAERTGGSVSTLTIQRTQQEDSAVYLCASTGLAGGEQYFGPGTRLTVT.

There are a few counts of this clonotype. The J gene is TRBJ2-7, the V gene TRBV7-9, with 7 bases identical to TRBD2. The V gene end was trimmed by 3 bases and the J gene end by 6 bases; junction bases not matched to a gene: 5. The CDR3 totals 13 residues. CDR1 is SEHNR and CDR2 is FQNEAQ in the germline V gene (reference sequence). The DNA for the CDR3 is TGTGCCAGCAGCTTCAAGGGAGGGCTCGAGCAGTACTTC. Amino acids: CASSFKGGLEQYF.

The V gene is TRBV27, the J gene TRBJ2-5; unclear D gene. The CDR3 has 14 amino acids. CDR1 MNHEY and CDR2 SMNVEV come from the germline V gene (reference sequence). Trimming left V 0 bases short and J 5 bases short, with 10 bases between. CDR3 DNA: TGTGCCAGCAGTTTATCGCCCAGGTCGGAGACCCAGTACTTC. Translation gives CASSLSPRSETQYF.

This clonotype was seen a handful of times. This rearrangement joins TRBV7-9 to TRBJ1-2; D might be TRBD1 (6 bases). Trimming cost V 1 base and J 8 bases, with 14 bases left between them. Germline values: CDR1 SEHNR, CDR2 FQNEAQ (reference sequence). CDR3 length equals 14 residues. CDR3 residues: CASSLDSAGAGYTF. Written as DNA, the CDR3 is TGTGCCAGCAGCTTAGATTCGGCAGGGGCCGGCTACACCTTC.

The chain carries TRBV7-9 and TRBJ1-1; the D is unclear. CDR3 length: 13 residues. Trimming removed 4 bases at V and 3 bases at J, with 9 bases between. Germline V gene sequence: CDR1 SEHNR, CDR2 FQNEAQ (reference sequence). The chain's CDR3 is CASSSKWYTEAFF. CDR3 nucleotide sequence: TGTGCCAGCAGCTCAAAGTGGTACACTGAAGCTTTCTTT.

V and J are TRBV20-1 and TRBJ1-1, with D perhaps matching TRBD1 (5 bases). The CDR3 sequence is 14 residues long. Germline V gives CDR1 DFQATT, CDR2 SNEGSKA (reference sequence). The V and J ends lost 5 bases and 5 bases respectively, with 18 bases between them. CDR3 sequence reads: CSARRTGGGTEAFF. The CDR3 region has the DNA TGCAGTGCTCGCAGAACAGGAGGTGGGACTGAAGCTTTCTTT.

Ten or more counts support this clonotype. A read error may account for a junction end that differs from germline. V and J are TRBV12-3 or TRBV12-4 and TRBJ2-1; no reliable D call. The CDR3 consists of 12 residues. CDR3 bases: TGCGCCAGCAGCTTGGTAGTCAATGAGCAGTTCTTC. Its translation is CASSLVVNEQFF.

This clonotype was seen only a few times. The chain links TRBV20-1 to TRBJ2-3; D gene ambiguous. Trimming cost V 8 bases and J 0 bases, with 18 bases left between them. The CDR3 loop spans 15 amino acids. Germline CDR1 reads DFQATT; CDR2 reads SNEGSKA (reference sequence). The CDR3 loop is CSPPSGRFSTDTQYF. CDR3 nucleotides: TGCAGTCCGCCCTCTGGGCGATTTAGCACAGATACGCAGTATTTT.

The chain carries TRBV28 and TRBJ2-1, with 8 positions matching TRBD2. The V gene's germline CDR1 is MDHEN and CDR2 SYDVKM. After removal of 4 bases from V and 1 base from J, the junction contained 12 bases not matched to a gene. The CDR3 is 18 amino acids. CDR3 nucleotides: TGTGCCAGCAGTTCCCGCATCTGGGCTAGCGGGTCCTACAATGAGCAGTTCTTC. Translation gives CASSSRIWASGSYNEQFF.

This sequence joins TRBV3-1 and TRBJ1-1, with 8 bases fitting TRBD1. The CDR3 extends over 15 amino acids. V shed 7 bases and J 2 bases; nucleotides not matched to a gene: 9. CDR1 is LGHDT, CDR2 YNNKEL, per germline (reference sequence). CDR3 bases: TGTGCCAGCACGCGACCCGGACAGGGCAACACTGAAGCTTTCTTT. This sequence encodes CASTRPGQGNTEAFF.

This clonotype occurred a few times. The chain has TRBV10-3 and TRBJ2-7; D might be TRBD1 (6 bases). Trimming took 2 bases from V and 2 from J, leaving 10 bases between them. Looked up from germline, CDR1 is ENHRY and CDR2 is SYGVKD. The CDR3 has 14 residues. CDR3 sequence (DNA): TGTGCCATCAGTGAGATGGACAGAACCTACGAGCAGTACTTC. Translation: CAISEMDRTYEQYF.